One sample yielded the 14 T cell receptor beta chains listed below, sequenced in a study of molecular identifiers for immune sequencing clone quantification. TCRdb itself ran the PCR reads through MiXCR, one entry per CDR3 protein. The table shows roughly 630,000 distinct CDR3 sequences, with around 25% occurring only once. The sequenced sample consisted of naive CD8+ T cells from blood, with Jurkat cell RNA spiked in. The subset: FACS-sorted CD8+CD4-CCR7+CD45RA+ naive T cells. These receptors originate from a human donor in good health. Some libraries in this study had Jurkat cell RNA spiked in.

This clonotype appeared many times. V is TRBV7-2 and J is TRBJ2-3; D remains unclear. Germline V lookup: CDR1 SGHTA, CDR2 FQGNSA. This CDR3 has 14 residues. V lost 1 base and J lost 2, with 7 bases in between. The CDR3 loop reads CASSLDAATDTQYF. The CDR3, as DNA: TGTGCCAGCAGCTTAGACGCCGCCACAGATACGCAGTATTTT.

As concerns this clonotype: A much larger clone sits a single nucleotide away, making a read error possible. The CDR3 sequence: CASGVGASNQPQHF. The CDR3 region has the DNA TGTGCCAGCGGAGTGGGGGCAAGCAATCAGCCCCAGCATTTT. The chain links TRBV2 to TRBJ1-5; tentative D call: TRBD1 (6 bases). The CDR3 runs to 14 residues. The V end was cut by 8 bases, the J end by 1 base, with 12 bases between. CDR1 is SNHLY and CDR2 is FYNNEI in the germline V gene. Full variable domain (remainder filled in from reference TRBV2 and TRBJ1-5): EPEVTQTPSHQVTQMGQEVILRCVPISNHLYFYWYRQILGQKVEFLVSFYNNEISEKSEIFDDQFSVERPDGSNFTLKIRSTKLEDSAMYFCASGVGASNQPQHFGDGTRLSIL.

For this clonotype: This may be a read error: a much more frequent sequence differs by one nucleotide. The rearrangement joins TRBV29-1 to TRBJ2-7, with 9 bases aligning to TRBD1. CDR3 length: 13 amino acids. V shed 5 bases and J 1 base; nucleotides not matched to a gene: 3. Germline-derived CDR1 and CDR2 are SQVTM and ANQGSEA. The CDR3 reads CSVRTGASYEQYF. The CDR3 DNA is TGCAGCGTTAGGACAGGGGCTTCCTACGAGCAGTACTTC.

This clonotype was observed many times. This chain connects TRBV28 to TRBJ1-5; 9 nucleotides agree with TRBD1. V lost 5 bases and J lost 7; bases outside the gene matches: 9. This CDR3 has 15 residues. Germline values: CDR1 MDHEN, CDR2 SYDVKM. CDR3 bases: TGTGCCAGCAGTCTTACAGGGGGCGCGGGACAGCCCCAGCATTTT. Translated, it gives CASSLTGGAGQPQHF.

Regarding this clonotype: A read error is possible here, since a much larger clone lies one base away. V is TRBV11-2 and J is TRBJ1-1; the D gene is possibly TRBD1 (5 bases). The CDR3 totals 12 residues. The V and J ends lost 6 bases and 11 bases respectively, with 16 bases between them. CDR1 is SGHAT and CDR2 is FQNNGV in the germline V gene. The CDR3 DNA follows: TGTGCCAGCAGAACACCTGTACAGGTGGCTTTCTTT. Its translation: CASRTPVQVAFF.

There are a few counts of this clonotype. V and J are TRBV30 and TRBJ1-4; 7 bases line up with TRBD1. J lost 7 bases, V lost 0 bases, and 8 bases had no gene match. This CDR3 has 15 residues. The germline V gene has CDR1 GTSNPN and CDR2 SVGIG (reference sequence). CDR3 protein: CAWSVHEGAGEKLFF. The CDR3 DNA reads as TGTGCCTGGAGTGTACACGAGGGGGCTGGTGAAAAACTGTTTTTT.

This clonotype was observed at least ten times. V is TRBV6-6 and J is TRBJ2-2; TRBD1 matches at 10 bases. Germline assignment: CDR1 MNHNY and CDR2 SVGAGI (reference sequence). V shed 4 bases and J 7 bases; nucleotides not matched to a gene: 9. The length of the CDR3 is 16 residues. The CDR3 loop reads CASSFAGQGIIGELFF. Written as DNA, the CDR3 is TGTGCCAGCAGTTTTGCGGGACAGGGGATCATCGGGGAGCTGTTTTTT.

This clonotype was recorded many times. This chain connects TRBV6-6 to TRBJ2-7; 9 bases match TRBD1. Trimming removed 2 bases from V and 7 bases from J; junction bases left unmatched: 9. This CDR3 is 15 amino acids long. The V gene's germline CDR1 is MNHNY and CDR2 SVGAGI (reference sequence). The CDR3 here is CASSYPSGQGNEQYF. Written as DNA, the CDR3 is TGTGCCAGCAGTTACCCGAGCGGACAGGGGAATGAGCAGTACTTC.

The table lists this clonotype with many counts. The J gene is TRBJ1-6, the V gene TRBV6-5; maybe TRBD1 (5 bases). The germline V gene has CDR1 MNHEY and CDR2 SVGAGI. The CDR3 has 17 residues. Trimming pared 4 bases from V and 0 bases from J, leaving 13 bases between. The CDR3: CASSFLTVSSYNSPLHF. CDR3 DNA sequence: TGTGCCAGCAGTTTCCTGACAGTCAGCTCCTATAATTCACCCCTCCACTTT.

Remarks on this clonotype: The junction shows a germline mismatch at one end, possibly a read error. DNA of the CDR3: TGCAGTGTTAGAGATATTCGGCAGGCCTACGAGCAGTACTTC. It translates to CSVRDIRQAYEQYF. The chain recombines TRBV20-1 with TRBJ2-7; unclear D gene. CDR1 is DFQATT, CDR2 SNEGSKA, per germline (reference sequence). This CDR3 is 14 amino acids long.

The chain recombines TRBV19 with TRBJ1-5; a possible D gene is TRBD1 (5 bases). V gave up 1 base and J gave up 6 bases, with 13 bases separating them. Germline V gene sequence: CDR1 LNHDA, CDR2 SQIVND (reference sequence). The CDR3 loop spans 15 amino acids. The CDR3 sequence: CASSIASRGTQPQHF. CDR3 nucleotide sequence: TGTGCCAGTAGTATAGCATCACGGGGGACTCAGCCCCAGCATTTT.

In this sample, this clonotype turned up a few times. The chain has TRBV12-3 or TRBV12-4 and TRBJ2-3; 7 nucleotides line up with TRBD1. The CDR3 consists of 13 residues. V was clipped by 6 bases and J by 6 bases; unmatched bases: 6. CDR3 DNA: TGTGCCAGCAGCGTAGGGGGCCGGGATACGCAGTATTTT. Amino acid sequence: CASSVGGRDTQYF.

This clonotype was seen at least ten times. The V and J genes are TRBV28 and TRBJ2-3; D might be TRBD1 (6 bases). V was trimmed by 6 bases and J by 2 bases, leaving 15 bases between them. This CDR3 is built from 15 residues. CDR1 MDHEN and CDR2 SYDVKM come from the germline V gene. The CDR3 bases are TGTGCCAGCAGCGAAGACAGGAGCAACACAGATACGCAGTATTTT. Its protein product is CASSEDRSNTDTQYF.

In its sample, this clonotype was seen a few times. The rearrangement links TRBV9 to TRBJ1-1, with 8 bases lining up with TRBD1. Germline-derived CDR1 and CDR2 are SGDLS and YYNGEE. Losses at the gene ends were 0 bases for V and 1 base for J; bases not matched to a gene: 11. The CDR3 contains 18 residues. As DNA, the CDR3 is TGTGCCAGCAGCGTAGCTCGGGACAGGTTTGGGGCGAACACTGAAGCTTTCTTT. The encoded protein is CASSVARDRFGANTEAFF.